What follows are 9 T cell receptor beta chains derived from one specimen sequenced in a study of T-cell memory formation after mild COVID-19. Via MiXCR, TCRdb re-called the 5' RACE reads, giving one row per CDR3 protein. Of 40,000 to 55,000 distinct CDR3 sequences listed, more than 10% are singletons. Sequencing was done on a sample of PBMCs or a T cell subset sorted from them (not recorded which). These TCRs come from a man aged 18 to 30 who had mild COVID-19 (a few samples of this study predate the infection). Cell type and time point are not known.

This clonotype appeared many times. The genes are TRBV5-1 and TRBJ1-6, with D unclear. The CDR3 is made up of 15 amino acids. The germline V gene encodes CDR1 SGHRS and CDR2 YFSETQ. Deletions cut 0 bases from V and 8 bases from J, with 12 bases between. The chain's CDR3 is CASSLGGARYSPLHF. The CDR3 DNA reads TGCGCCAGCAGCTTGGGGGGAGCCCGGTATTCACCCCTCCACTTT.

The V call is TRBV7-9, the J call TRBJ1-5; unclear D gene. The CDR3 has 12 residues. The germline V gene encodes CDR1 SEHNR and CDR2 FQNEAQ (reference sequence). Trimming pared 1 base from V and 9 bases from J, leaving 7 bases between. CDR3 protein: CASSLGDGPQHF. The CDR3 coding sequence is TGTGCCAGCAGCTTAGGGGATGGGCCCCAGCATTTT.

This clonotype has only a few counts. The chain combines TRBV7-9 with TRBJ1-2; no clear D. Trimming pared 4 bases from V and 8 bases from J, leaving 11 bases between. This CDR3 has 12 residues. Germline CDR1 is SEHNR and CDR2 is FQNEAQ (reference sequence). This CDR3 is CASSSSDRGYTF. CDR3 nucleotides: TGTGCCAGCAGCTCCTCGGACCGAGGCTACACCTTC. The entire variable domain, with the rest obtained from reference TRBV7-9 and TRBJ1-2, is as follows: DTGVSQNPRHKITKRGQNVTFRCDPISEHNRLYWYRQTLGQGPEFLTYFQNEAQLEKSRLLSDRFSAERPKGSFSTLEIQRTEQGDSAMYLCASSSSDRGYTFGSGTRLTVV.

The rearrangement uses TRBV5-1 and TRBJ1-2, with D tentatively TRBD1 (5 bases). The CDR3 covers 13 residues. Looked up from germline, CDR1 is SGHRS and CDR2 is YFSETQ. Trimming stripped 0 bases from V and 4 bases from J, with 7 bases between. Here the CDR3 reads CASSLDRFYGYTF. The CDR3 DNA sequence: TGCGCCAGCAGCTTGGACAGGTTCTATGGCTACACCTTC.

Concerning this clonotype itself: No conserved phenylalanine or tryptophan ends this CDR3, so it is likely a read error. The chain has TRBV18 and TRBJ2-5; 7 bases line up with TRBD2. Trimming removed 7 bases from V and 3 bases from J; junction bases left unmatched: 5. Germline V gene sequence: CDR1 KGHSH, CDR2 LQKENI. This CDR3 has 13 residues. The CDR3 DNA reads as TGTGCCAGCTTGCTTGGACTAGAAGAGACCCAGTACTTA. This gives the protein CASLLGLEETQYL.

This chain links TRBV6-2 or TRBV6-3 with TRBJ1-1; D is uncertain. Trimming removed 1 base at V and 1 base at J, with 7 bases between. The CDR3 sequence is 14 residues long. Germline-derived CDR1 and CDR2 are MNHEY and SVGEGT. The CDR3 bases are TGTGCCAGCAGTTACTTCCAGGCGAACACTGAAGCTTTCTTT. Protein product: CASSYFQANTEAFF.

This clonotype has ten or more counts. The V call is TRBV6-6, the J call TRBJ2-7, with TRBD1 identical over 10 bases. The germline gives CDR1 MNHNY, CDR2 SVGAGI (reference sequence). Trimming took 4 bases from V and 4 from J; bases not matched to a gene: 4. The CDR3 length is 14 residues. The CDR3 loop is CASSSPGQGYEQYV. The CDR3 bases are TGTGCCAGCAGTTCACCGGGACAGGGGTACGAGCAGTACGTC.

This clonotype was seen a handful of times. The genes are TRBV4-1 and TRBJ1-6; D possibly corresponds to TRBD1 (5 bases). The CDR3 spans 18 residues. CDR1 and CDR2 from the germline V gene are MGHRA and YSYEKL. V was cut by 0 bases and J by 9 bases, with 21 bases left in between. CDR3 coding DNA: TGCGCCAGCAGCCAAGATCCCCCTGGTCGGGACGGAGGTTCACCCCTCCACTTT. It is translated as CASSQDPPGRDGGSPLHF.

This clonotype was picked up many times. V gene TRBV4-2 combines with J gene TRBJ2-7, with D perhaps TRBD1 or TRBD2 (5 bases each). Germline CDR1 reads LGHNA; CDR2 reads YNFKEQ. Trimming cost V 1 base and J 3 bases, with 13 bases left between them. The CDR3 contains 15 residues. The CDR3 nucleotides are TGTGCCAGCAGCCAAGTAGGGGACGGCATCTACGAGCAGTACTTC. Translated, it gives CASSQVGDGIYEQYF.